Below, 3 T cell receptor beta chains from the same sample are listed, as sequenced in a study of shared clonotypes between healthy human individuals. Repertoires were generated with immunoSEQ multiplex PCR, while TCRdb's copy carries only in-frame clones and drops some. Among around 2.3 million clones listed, approximately 94% were seen once. The specimen was naive CD4+ T cells sorted from blood. Subset denoted: CD45RA+ positively selected. The receptors here all came from a man between 18 and 35 years old in good health.

In nucleotides, the CDR3 is TGTGCCAGCAGTTTATGGGAACAGGGTGTATTTGCTGGGGCCAACGTCCTGACTTTC. Protein product: CASSLWEQGVFAGANVLTF. The gene calls are TRBV28 and TRBJ2-6, with a tentative D call TRBD1 (6 bases). Germline V gene lookup returns CDR1 MDHEN and CDR2 SYDVKM. CDR3 length: 19 residues. The V end was cut by 0 bases, the J end by 2 bases, with 17 bases between.

The chain combines TRBV6-6 with TRBJ1-5; TRBD1 aligns across 8 bases. CDR1 and CDR2 from the germline V gene are MNHNY and SVGAGI (reference sequence). This CDR3 has 15 residues. The trim removed 6 bases at V and 7 bases at J, leaving 11 bases unmatched. The CDR3 DNA is TGTGCCAGCAGACAGGGGGGGGAAGTACGACAGCCCCAGCATTTT. This codes for CASRQGGEVRQPQHF.

The rearrangement joins TRBV6-6 to TRBJ2-7; D remains ambiguous. This CDR3 has 16 residues. V lost 4 bases and J lost 0, with 16 bases in between. Germline lookup yields CDR1 MNHNY and CDR2 SVGAGI (reference sequence). The chain's CDR3 is CASSWKSGSSSYEQYF. For the CDR3, the DNA is TGTGCCAGCAGTTGGAAGTCCGGGTCTAGCTCCTACGAGCAGTACTTC.